This TCR beta chain originates from a study of T-cell memory formation after mild COVID-19. Overall study: There were largely donor-specific TCR clusters.

V lost 4 bases and J lost 7, with 19 bases in between. CDR1 and CDR2 from the germline V gene are SEHNR and FQNEAQ (reference sequence). This CDR3 has 15 amino acids. Comment on this clonotype: Antigen specificity is unknown.

Study-wide results and caveats: Researchers found some responding clones in pre-infection memory, a sign that cross-reactive memory joined.

TCRdb independently ran MiXCR on the 5' RACE reads; one entry per CDR3 protein. This sample carries roughly 250,000 distinct CDR3 sequences, 15% to 20% of them seen once, and the ten largest clones take around 3.4%. This TCR was sampled from a man aged 18 to 30 who had mild COVID-19 (a few samples of this study predate the infection). Cell type and time point are not known. The chain is built from TRBV7-9 and TRBJ1-1, with D unresolved. What was sequenced was PBMCs or a T cell subset sorted from them (not recorded which). CDR3 residues: CASSSPGRRTFEAFF. The CDR3 DNA reads TGTGCCAGCAGCTCCCCTGGAAGACGGACCTTTGAAGCTTTCTTT.